The rows below give T cell receptor beta chains drawn from one sample of a study of radiotherapy plus CTLA-4 blockade in lung cancer. Libraries were prepared by immunoSEQ multiplex PCR; TCRdb keeps only in-frame clonotypes and omits some of them. The sample consists of 50,000 or so clones, 76% of them appearing once. This material consisted of peripheral blood, taken from a patient treated with radiotherapy plus ipilimumab. These receptors were collected from a human donor with non-small cell lung cancer who had stable disease on radiotherapy plus ipilimumab. Each CDR3 is given with its conserved first and last residue. A D gene is named only where the DNA matches it firmly. Clone size is stated in some rows and not others, as once, few, many or a class when expanded.

J gene,D gene,clone size,V gene,CDR3 protein,CDR3 DNA
TRBJ2-2,TRBD2,NA,TRBV2,CASGKLDRMTSGGKVVELFF,TGTGCCAGCGGCAAATTGGACAGAATGACTAGCGGGGGGAAAGTGGTGGAGCTGTTTTTT
TRBJ1-2,NA,NA,TRBV6-1,CASKGTIYGYTF,TGTGCCAGCAAAGGTACTATCTATGGCTACACCTTC
TRBJ2-1,TRBD2,once,TRBV29-1,CSVEKKPGLADNEQFF,TGCAGCGTTGAGAAAAAACCGGGACTAGCGGACAATGAGCAGTTCTTC
TRBJ1-4,NA,NA,TRBV6-6,CASSYSTLANEKLFF,TGTGCCAGCAGTTACTCGACACTAGCTAATGAAAAACTGTTTTTT
TRBJ2-7,TRBD1,NA,TRBV10-3,CAISGDSYEQYF,TGTGCCATCAGTGGGGACAGTTACGAGCAGTACTTC
TRBJ1-4,NA,few,TRBV15,CATSASTRGKVFF,TGTGCCACCAGCGCGAGTACGAGGGGGAAGGTGTTTTTT
TRBJ1-1,TRBD1,NA,TRBV9,CASSVGTELMNTEAFF,TGTGCCAGCAGCGTGGGGACAGAATTAATGAACACTGAAGCTTTCTTT
TRBJ2-7,NA,NA,TRBV7-2,CASSPSSYEQYF,TGTGCCAGCAGCCCGAGCTCCTACGAGCAGTACTTC
TRBJ2-1,NA,NA,TRBV7-8,CASTAPPGSLNEQFF,TGTGCCAGCACCGCCCCGCCGGGCTCTCTCAATGAGCAGTTCTTC
TRBJ2-1,TRBD2,NA,TRBV2,CASSTTFGGAYNEQFF,TGTGCCAGCAGTACAACGTTCGGGGGGGCCTACAATGAGCAGTTCTTC
TRBJ2-2,TRBD2,NA,TRBV9,CASSVGTSANTGELFF,TGTGCCAGCAGCGTAGGTACTAGCGCGAACACCGGGGAGCTGTTTTTT
TRBJ1-2,NA,NA,TRBV27,CASSFNAGPGRYGYTF,TGTGCCAGCAGCTTTAACGCTGGACCTGGCCGATATGGCTACACCTTC
TRBJ2-1,TRBD1,NA,TRBV2,CASKGTGRYNEQFF,TGTGCCAGCAAAGGGACAGGCCGCTACAATGAGCAGTTCTTC
TRBJ2-2,TRBD1,NA,TRBV10-1,CASSTGGAYTGELFF,TGCGCCAGTTCGACAGGGGGCGCATATACCGGGGAGCTGTTTTTT
TRBJ2-7,NA,NA,TRBV6-5,CASSYGQSGTYEQYF,TGTGCCAGCAGTTACGGACAGTCAGGCACTTACGAGCAGTACTTC
TRBJ2-3,TRBD2,NA,TRBV7-2,CASSLALRGGFPTDTQYF,TGTGCCAGCAGCTTAGCGCTTCGCGGGGGATTCCCCACAGATACGCAGTATTTT
TRBJ2-5,TRBD2,NA,TRBV9,CASTGGGGGLETQYF,TGTGCCAGCACCGGAGGCGGGGGGGGCCTCGAGACCCAGTACTTC
TRBJ1-1,NA,few,TRBV27,CASSFGLRGNTEAFF,TGTGCCAGCAGTTTTGGGTTGCGGGGGAACACTGAAGCTTTCTTT
TRBJ1-4,TRBD1,few,TRBV4-1,CASSQDPTGGFEKLFF,TGCGCCAGCAGCCAAGATCCAACAGGGGGTTTTGAAAAACTGTTTTTT
TRBJ1-6,TRBD1,NA,TRBV5-1,CASSSGQGYNSPLHF,TGCGCCAGCAGCAGCGGACAGGGTTATAATTCACCCCTCCACTTT
TRBJ2-7,NA,few,TRBV11-2,CASRADLYEQYF,TGTGCCAGCAGAGCGGATCTCTACGAGCAGTACTTC
TRBJ1-2,NA,few,TRBV7-2,CASPHPGGYYGYTF,TGTGCCAGCCCCCACCCAGGTGGGTACTATGGCTACACCTTC
TRBJ1-4,TRBD1,NA,TRBV7-2,CASSPPTGANEKLFF,TGTGCCAGCAGCCCCCCTACAGGGGCTAATGAAAAACTGTTTTTT
TRBJ2-3,TRBD1,NA,TRBV7-2,CASTQGALDTQYF,TGTGCCAGCACCCAGGGGGCACTAGATACGCAGTATTTT
TRBJ1-1,NA,NA,TRBV10-2,CASRGTGRMNTEAFF,TGCGCCAGCAGAGGCACTGGGAGGATGAACACTGAAGCTTTCTTT
TRBJ1-5,NA,NA,TRBV30,CAWSQVLGGNSNQPQHF,TGTGCCTGGAGTCAGGTCTTGGGGGGAAATAGCAATCAGCCCCAGCATTTT
TRBJ2-2,TRBD2,NA,TRBV19,CASLKRGGANTGELFF,TGTGCCAGTCTAAAGCGGGGGGGAGCGAACACCGGGGAGCTGTTTTTT
TRBJ2-3,NA,NA,TRBV19,CASSIPQSGVSTDTQYF,TGTGCCAGTAGTATCCCTCAATCGGGGGTGAGCACAGATACGCAGTATTTT
TRBJ1-5,NA,few,TRBV19,CATGTGQPQHF,TGTGCCACCGGGACTGGTCAGCCCCAGCATTTT
TRBJ2-7,TRBD2,few,TRBV12-5,CASGSRTRGGEQYF,TGTGCTAGTGGTTCGCGGACACGGGGAGGGGAGCAGTACTTC
TRBJ1-5,NA,few,TRBV27,CAAGAQPQHF,TGTGCCGCGGGGGCGCAGCCCCAGCATTTT
TRBJ1-2,NA,NA,TRBV5-8,CASSRPHQGRRGSYGYTF,TGTGCCAGCAGCCGTCCTCACCAGGGTAGGCGGGGATCCTATGGCTACACCTTC
TRBJ1-2,NA,few,TRBV5-4,CASSLIPQGGSNYGYTF,TGTGCCAGCAGTTTGATCCCCCAGGGAGGGAGTAACTATGGCTACACCTTC
TRBJ2-3,TRBD1,NA,TRBV5-1,CASSPGQGNTDTQYF,TGCGCCAGCAGCCCTGGACAGGGGAACACAGATACGCAGTATTTT
TRBJ1-5,TRBD1,NA,TRBV2,CATAGQGNQPQHF,TGTGCCACCGCGGGACAGGGGAATCAGCCCCAGCATTTT
TRBJ2-1,NA,NA,TRBV28,CASSPGGLPNEQFF,TGTGCCAGCAGCCCCGGAGGGCTACCCAATGAGCAGTTCTTC
TRBJ1-5,NA,medium-sized,TRBV13,CASSLGRGNQPQHF,TGTGCCAGCAGCTTAGGCAGGGGCAATCAGCCCCAGCATTTT
TRBJ1-2,NA,NA,TRBV6-1,CASRGGWNYGYTF,TGTGCCAGCAGGGGAGGCTGGAACTATGGCTACACCTTC
TRBJ1-5,NA,NA,TRBV19,CASSWGGRASNQPQHF,TGTGCCAGTAGTTGGGGGGGACGGGCTAGCAATCAGCCCCAGCATTTT
TRBJ1-5,NA,NA,TRBV27,CASSPPGNQPQHF,TGTGCCAGCAGTCCCCCCGGCAATCAGCCCCAGCATTTT
TRBJ1-1,TRBD1,NA,TRBV5-4,CASSPGQEVQKAFF,TGTGCCAGCAGCCCGGGACAGGAAGTCCAAAAAGCTTTCTTT
TRBJ1-2,NA,NA,TRBV11-1,CASSLNGNGYTF,TGTGCCAGCAGCTTAAACGGGAACGGCTACACCTTC
TRBJ2-7,NA,NA,TRBV7-2,CASSRTRDYEQYF,TGTGCCAGCAGCCGGACACGGGACTACGAGCAGTACTTC
TRBJ1-2,NA,NA,TRBV6-5,CASSYSGTPYGYTF,TGTGCCAGCAGTTACTCCGGGACCCCCTATGGCTACACCTTC
TRBJ2-7,NA,NA,TRBV5-1,CASSLDQYEQYF,TGCGCCAGCAGCTTGGACCAGTACGAGCAGTACTTC
TRBJ1-4,TRBD1,NA,TRBV19,CASSKRTGDVGKLFF,TGTGCCAGTAGCAAACGGACAGGGGATGTCGGGAAACTGTTTTTT